One T cell receptor (beta chain) is described in this entry. This clonotype is deemed medium-sized (0.01 to 0.1%). Its antigen specificity is not known. No much larger clone is present one base from it, and per-base qualities are unavailable. The record originates from a study of immune reconstitution after stem cell transplant in scleroderma (dated by TCRdb to about 2017). The library was generated by RT-PCR. TCRdb names Illumina MiSeq as the instrument used. TCRdb took the public reads, trimmed them with fastp at Q25, ran MiXCR for clone calling and kept in-frame beta chains. Merged by CDR3 protein, the rows form single entries marked with the most common genes and DNA. The sample table contains approximately 3,000 distinct CDR3 sequences; only one count was recorded for 3.6% of them. The ten largest account for approximately 3% of the sample. Based on the germline V gene (reference sequence), the CDR1 and CDR2 sequences are DFQATT and SNEGSKA. Trimming at the junction amounts to 2 bases on V and 5 bases on J, and the germline ends lie 16 bases apart. From its cysteine to its phenylalanine, the CDR3 spans 16 amino acids. Left in the record is the CDR3 DNA by itself, 48 bases read in frame from the first base.

The sequence came from a human donor with systemic sclerosis. The chain couples TRBV20-1 to TRBJ1-6; there is no confident call for the D gene. This material was collected before or after autologous hematopoietic stem cell transplantation (not recorded which). At the DNA level, the sequence is TGCAGTGCTAGATCGGCCCAGCTTACGGATAATTCACCCCTCCACTTT. This yields the protein CSARSAQLTDNSPLHF.